The table lists the clone carrying this T cell receptor beta chain with a few counts. The antigen is not known. MiXCR was run by TCRdb on the RT-PCR reads, yielding one entry per CDR3 protein. This sample has approximately 530,000 distinct CDR3 sequences; approximately 7.8% occur once, and the top ten carry 13%. This sample is drawn from a study of response to subunit inactivated influenza vaccine. Findings and caveats of the study: Authors suggested that a seasonal influenza vaccination recruits few new T cells each time.

CDR3 length equals 18 residues. Germline trimming cut 1 base from V and 4 bases from J; bases unmatched to any gene: 9. The germline V gene encodes CDR1 KGHDR and CDR2 SFDVKD. This chain joins TRBV24-1 and TRBJ2-2; 9 bases line up with TRBD1. The source of this sequence is a man between 50 and 75 years old who received an inactivated influenza vaccine. The sequencing here drew on PBMCs from blood, taken 23 months after vaccination. The CDR3 coding sequence is TGTGCCACCAGTGATTTTCCCGGGACAGGGAGAATCACCGGGGAGCTGTTTTTT. Translation gives CATSDFPGTGRITGELFF.